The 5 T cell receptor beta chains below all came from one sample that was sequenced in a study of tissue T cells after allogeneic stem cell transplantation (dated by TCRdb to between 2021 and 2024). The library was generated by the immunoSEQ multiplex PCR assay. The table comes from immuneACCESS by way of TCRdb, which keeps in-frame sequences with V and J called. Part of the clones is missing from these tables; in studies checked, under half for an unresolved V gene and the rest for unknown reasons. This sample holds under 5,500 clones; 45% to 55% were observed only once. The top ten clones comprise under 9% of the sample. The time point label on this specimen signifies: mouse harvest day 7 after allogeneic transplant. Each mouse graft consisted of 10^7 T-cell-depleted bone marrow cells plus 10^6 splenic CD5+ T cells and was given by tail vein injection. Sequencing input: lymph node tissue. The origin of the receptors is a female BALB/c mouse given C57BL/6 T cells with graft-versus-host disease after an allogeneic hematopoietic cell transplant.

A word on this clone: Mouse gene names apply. The CDR3 region is CAWSLGTSYEQYF. The CDR3 bases that were read are TGTGCCTGGAGTCTTGGGACATCCTATGAACAGTAC. The rearrangement joins TRBV31 to TRBJ2-7; D is possibly TRBD1 (6 bases). Read sequence stops 1 residue before the CDR3 end, and the germline J gene provides the missing end. The length of the CDR3 is 13 residues. Germline assignment: CDR1 GKSSPN and CDR2 SITVG. Trimming pared 0 bases from V and 1 base from J, leaving 7 bases between.

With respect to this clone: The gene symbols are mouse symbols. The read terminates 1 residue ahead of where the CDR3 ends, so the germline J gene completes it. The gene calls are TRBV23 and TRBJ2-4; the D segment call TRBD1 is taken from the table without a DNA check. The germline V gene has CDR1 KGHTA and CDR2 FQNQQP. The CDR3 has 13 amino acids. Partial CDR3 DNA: TGCTCCAGCAGTCAATCCAGAGTAAACACCTTGTAC. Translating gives CSSSQSRVNTLY. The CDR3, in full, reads CSSSQSRVNTLYF.

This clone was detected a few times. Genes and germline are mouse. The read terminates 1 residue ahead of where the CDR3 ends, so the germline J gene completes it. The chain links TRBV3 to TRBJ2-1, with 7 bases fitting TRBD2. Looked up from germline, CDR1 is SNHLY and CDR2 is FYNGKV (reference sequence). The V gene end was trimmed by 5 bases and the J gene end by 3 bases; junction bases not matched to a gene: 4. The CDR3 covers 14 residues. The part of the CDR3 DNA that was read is TGTGCCAGCAGCATACTGGGGCTCTATGCTGAGCAGTTC. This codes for CASSILGLYAEQF. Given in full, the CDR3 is CASSILGLYAEQFF.

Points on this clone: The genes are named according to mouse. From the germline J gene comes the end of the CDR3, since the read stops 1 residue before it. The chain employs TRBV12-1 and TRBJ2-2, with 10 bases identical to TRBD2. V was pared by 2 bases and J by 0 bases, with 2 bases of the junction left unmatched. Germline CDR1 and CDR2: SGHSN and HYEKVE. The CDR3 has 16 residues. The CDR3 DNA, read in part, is TGTGCCAGCTCTCCAGACTGGGGGGCAAACACCGGGCAGCTCTAC. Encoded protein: CASSPDWGANTGQLY. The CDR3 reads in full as CASSPDWGANTGQLYF.

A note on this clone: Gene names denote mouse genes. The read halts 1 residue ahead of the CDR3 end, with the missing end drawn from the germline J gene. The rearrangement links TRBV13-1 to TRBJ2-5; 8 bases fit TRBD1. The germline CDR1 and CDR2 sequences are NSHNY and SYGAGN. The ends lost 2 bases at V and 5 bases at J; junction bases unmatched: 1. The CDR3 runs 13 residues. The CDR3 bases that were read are TGTGCCAGCAGTGACGACAGGGGAGACACCCAGTAC. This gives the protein CASSDDRGDTQY. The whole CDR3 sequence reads CASSDDRGDTQYF.